Listed here are 22 T cell receptor beta chains from one sample, sequenced in a study of blood T cell repertoires in COVID-19. Only in-frame clones appear in the TCRdb table, and some are missing; sequencing was by immunoSEQ multiplex PCR. The table includes more than 150,000 clones, about four fifths detected once. Sequenced input: peripheral blood. All receptors derive from a human donor in a cohort sampled during active COVID-19.

The rearrangement uses TRBV7-9 and TRBJ2-7; a possible D gene is TRBD2 (6 bases). The CDR3 length is 15 residues. Germline CDR1 is SEHNR and CDR2 is FQNEAQ (reference sequence). The germline V and J ends were trimmed by 5 bases and 5 bases, with 19 bases remaining between them. CDR3 region: CASSQLEGRVDEQYF. DNA of the CDR3: TGTGCCAGCAGCCAGTTGGAGGGGCGCGTCGACGAGCAGTACTTC.

The V call is TRBV5-1, the J call TRBJ2-7; 9 bases are a match to TRBD1. CDR1 is SGHRS and CDR2 is YFSETQ in the germline V gene. The CDR3 runs 16 residues. V dropped 4 bases and J dropped 4; count of bases not matched to a gene: 12. As DNA, the CDR3 is TGCGCCAGCAGCGTCGGGACAGGGCCTTCTCTGTACGAGCAGTACTTC. Amino acid sequence: CASSVGTGPSLYEQYF. Together with reference TRBV5-1 and TRBJ2-7, the CDR3 gives the full variable domain: KAGVTQTPRYLIKTRGQQVTLSCSPISGHRSVSWYQQTPGQGLQFLFEYFSETQRNKGNFPGRFSGRQFSNSRSEMNVSTLELGDSALYLCASSVGTGPSLYEQYFGPGTRLTVT.

This clone was picked up a small number of times. V and J are TRBV7-9 and TRBJ1-5; the match to TRBD1 covers 7 bases. CDR1 and CDR2 from the germline V gene are SEHNR and FQNEAQ (reference sequence). There are 14 residues in the CDR3. J gave up 7 bases and V 1 base, and 4 bases lay outside the gene matches. CDR3 nucleotides: TGTGCCAGCAGCTTAGGACAGGGAGGACAGCCCCAGCATTTT. Translating it yields CASSLGQGGQPQHF.

This clone was seen a single time. The chain uses TRBV6-5 and TRBJ1-5, with D perhaps TRBD1 (6 bases). Trimming cost V 6 bases and J 4 bases, with 16 bases left between them. CDR1 and CDR2 (germline): MNHEY, SVGAGI. The CDR3 is 15 residues long. CDR3 nucleotide sequence: TGTGCCAGCAGAACCTTGGACAGTCGTAATCAGCCCCAGCATTTT. Amino acid sequence: CASRTLDSRNQPQHF.

This clone was detected once. This sequence joins TRBV6-5 and TRBJ1-3; D remains ambiguous. Trimming removed 9 bases at V and 8 bases at J, with 17 bases between. This CDR3 is 13 amino acids long. Germline V gene sequence: CDR1 MNHEY, CDR2 SVGAGI. The CDR3 region is CASRVSPGDTIYF. DNA of the CDR3: TGTGCCAGTCGGGTCTCTCCCGGGGACACCATATATTTT.

CDR3 loop: CSVGTGFNQPQHF. The CDR3 DNA reads as TGCAGCGTTGGGACAGGCTTCAATCAGCCCCAGCATTTT. The chain employs TRBV29-1 and TRBJ1-5; 7 bases match TRBD1. The CDR3 is 13 residues long. After removal of 4 bases from V and 3 bases from J, the junction contained 3 bases not matched to a gene. Germline values: CDR1 SQVTM, CDR2 ANQGSEA.

The rearrangement uses TRBV12-3 or TRBV12-4 and TRBJ1-3; D not certain. The CDR3 is 12 residues long. The ends were cut back, 7 bases at V and 3 bases at J, with 7 bases in the middle. CDR3 sequence (DNA): TGTGCCAGCAACCTAGATGGAAACACCATATATTTT. Residues: CASNLDGNTIYF.

V and J are TRBV6-6 and TRBJ2-7; TRBD2 is a possible D gene (6 bases). The V end lost 6 bases, the J end lost 3 bases, and 15 bases lay between the germline ends. Germline V gene lookup returns CDR1 MNHNY and CDR2 SVGAGI (reference sequence). The CDR3 loop spans 14 amino acids. The chain's CDR3 is CASRGRGIFYEQYF. For the CDR3, the DNA is TGTGCCAGCAGGGGCCGGGGGATCTTCTACGAGCAGTACTTC.

For this clone: The junction does not match germline at one end; this may be a read error. The chain couples TRBV13 to TRBJ1-1, with 7 bases identical to TRBD1. Per the germline V gene, CDR1 is PRHDT and CDR2 is FYEKMQ (reference sequence). The CDR3 is 14 amino acids. The CDR3 nucleotides read TGTGCCAGCATCTACGCGACAGGGAACCCTGAAGCTTTCTTT. Translating gives CASIYATGNPEAFF. Combining the CDR3 with reference TRBV13 and TRBJ1-1 gives the whole variable domain AAGVIQSPRHLIKEKRETATLKCYPIPRHDTVYWYQQGPGQDPQFLISFYEKMQSDKGSIPDRFSAQQFSDYHSELNMSSLELGDSALYFCASIYATGNPEAFFGQGTRLTVV.

V usage is TRBV4-1 and J usage is TRBJ2-7, with 9 nucleotides matching TRBD1. This CDR3 region has 14 residues. Germline CDR1 and CDR2: MGHRA and YSYEKL. The V segment lost 5 bases and the J segment 2 bases; nucleotides outside the gene matches: 4. CDR3: CASSAGQGTYEQYF. The DNA of the CDR3 is TGCGCCAGCAGCGCGGGACAGGGAACCTACGAGCAGTACTTC.

The rearrangement links TRBV10-3 to TRBJ2-1, with TRBD2 identical over 10 bases. The CDR3 loop spans 17 amino acids. CDR1 is ENHRY, CDR2 SYGVKD, per germline. The V segment lost 2 bases and the J segment 7 bases; nucleotides outside the gene matches: 11. In DNA, the CDR3 is TGTGCCATCAGTGAGACGTTAAGCGGGGGGGAAAATAATGAGCAGTTCTTC. Translation gives CAISETLSGGENNEQFF.

This chain uses TRBV11-3 with TRBJ1-1, with D perhaps TRBD1 (6 bases). This CDR3 has 13 residues. Germline V lookup: CDR1 SGHNT, CDR2 YENEEA. The V gene lost 5 bases and the J gene lost 8 bases, with 15 bases spanning the gap. CDR3 sequence: CASSPQGRGEAFF. The DNA for the CDR3 is TGTGCCAGCAGCCCACAGGGACGGGGAGAAGCTTTCTTT. Looking up the rest from reference TRBV11-3 and TRBJ1-1 gives the full variable domain: EAGVVQSPRYKIIEKKQPVAFWCNPISGHNTLYWYLQNLGQGPELLIRYENEEAVDDSQLPKDRFSAERLKGVDSTLKIQPAELGDSAVYLCASSPQGRGEAFFGQGTRLTVV.

The DNA of the CDR3 is TGTGCCAGCAGCTCATTATCTCATTCGGGTGGAGAAGCTTTCTTT. As protein: CASSSLSHSGGEAFF. The chain combines TRBV5-6 with TRBJ1-1, with D uncertain. The CDR3 length is 15 residues. Between the trimmed V and J ends, which lost 3 bases and 8 bases, there was a span of 20 bases. Germline assignment: CDR1 SGHDT and CDR2 YYEEEE.

The chain uses TRBV9 and TRBJ2-3; D is perhaps TRBD1 (6 bases). Trimming removed 7 bases at V and 2 bases at J, with 14 bases between. This CDR3 is built from 14 residues. Germline CDR1 reads SGDLS; CDR2 reads YYNGEE. This CDR3 is CASDSAGATDTQYF. In nucleotides, the CDR3 is TGTGCCAGCGATTCGGCAGGGGCCACAGATACGCAGTATTTT.

CDR3 nucleotide sequence: TGTGCCAGCAGTTTATCGCGGGCCATGATATACGAGCAGTACTTC. The encoded protein is CASSLSRAMIYEQYF. The J gene is TRBJ2-7, the V gene TRBV27, with a tentative D call TRBD2 (5 bases). The CDR3 consists of 15 residues. The germline gives CDR1 MNHEY, CDR2 SMNVEV (reference sequence). V dropped 0 bases and J dropped 4 bases, with 13 bases sitting between them.

The V and J genes are TRBV3-1 (or the pseudogene TRBV3-2) and TRBJ2-1; 10 positions agree with TRBD2. The CDR3 consists of 16 residues. J gave up 8 bases and V 2 bases, and 9 bases lay outside the gene matches. In germline, CDR1 is LGHDT, CDR2 YNNKEL (reference sequence). The CDR3 sequence: CASSQPRASGGYEQFF. As DNA, the CDR3 is TGTGCCAGCAGCCAACCACGGGCTAGCGGGGGTTATGAGCAGTTCTTC.

The chain has TRBV5-6 and TRBJ2-2; 9 bases line up with TRBD2. Germline lookup yields CDR1 SGHDT and CDR2 YYEEEE. V gave up 3 bases and J gave up 7 bases; unmatched junction bases: 4. The CDR3 length is 14 residues. The DNA of the CDR3 is TGTGCCAGCAGCTCTGGACTAGCGAACGGGGAGCTGTTTTTT. Its protein product is CASSSGLANGELFF.

CDR3 nucleotides: TGTGCCAGCAGTTTTATGAGTAACTATGGCTACACCTTC. It encodes CASSFMSNYGYTF. The chain carries TRBV12-3 or TRBV12-4 and TRBJ1-2; D unresolved. The V and J ends lost 3 bases and 1 base respectively, with 6 bases between them. The CDR3 runs 13 residues.

On this clone: At the DNA level, this CDR3 is encoded by other sequences in the same sample as well. This chain joins TRBV6-5 and TRBJ2-7; D is perhaps TRBD1 (5 bases). Germline CDR1 is MNHEY and CDR2 is SVGAGI. This CDR3 is 13 amino acids long. The V and J ends lost 5 bases and 2 bases respectively, with 10 bases between them. The CDR3 is CASSRTRTYEQYF. The CDR3 DNA is TGTGCCAGCAGTCGGACACGGACCTACGAGCAGTACTTC.

The genes are TRBV18 and TRBJ1-6; tentative D call: TRBD1 (6 bases). Trimming took 0 bases from V and 7 from J, leaving 7 bases between them. The germline V gene encodes CDR1 KGHSH and CDR2 LQKENI. CDR3 length: 14 amino acids. The CDR3 DNA follows: TGTGCCAGCTCACCACCCGACAGGAATTCACCCCTCCACTTT. Translating gives CASSPPDRNSPLHF. The whole variable domain, remainder taken from reference TRBV18 and TRBJ1-6, is NAGVMQNPRHLVRRRGQEARLRCSPMKGHSHVYWYRQLPEEGLKFMVYLQKENIIDESGMPKERFSAEFPKEGPSILRIQQVVRGDSAAYFCASSPPDRNSPLHFGNGTRLTVT.

The rearrangement uses TRBV9 and TRBJ2-2, with 11 bases matching TRBD2. The CDR3 has 18 amino acids. The V segment lost 2 bases and the J segment 0 bases; nucleotides outside the gene matches: 6. Germline lookup yields CDR1 SGDLS and CDR2 YYNGEE. The CDR3 protein is CASSVSGGAPPNTGELFF. Here the CDR3 DNA reads TGTGCCAGCAGCGTTAGCGGGGGGGCCCCACCGAACACCGGGGAGCTGTTTTTT.

Worth noting for this clone: The identical CDR3 is also encoded by other nucleotide sequences in the sample. V gene TRBV5-1 combines with J gene TRBJ2-7; 9 positions agree with TRBD1. CDR1 and CDR2 from the germline V gene are SGHRS and YFSETQ. Trimming took 0 bases from V and 3 from J; bases not matched to a gene: 1. There are 14 residues in the CDR3. CDR3 coding DNA: TGCGCCAGCAGCTTGGGGACAGGGGTCTACGAGCAGTACTTC. It encodes CASSLGTGVYEQYF.